A single sample gave rise to the 13 T cell receptor beta chains below, sequenced in a study of cytomegalovirus exposure and HLA in healthy donors. Use of 60 Vbeta and 13 Jbeta primers characterized the PCR. This table comes from immunoSEQ multiplex PCR, and its TCRdb copy is limited to in-frame clones, with some not included. Among 110,000 or so clones, 75% to 90% were seen once, and the ten largest hold about 6.9%. The sequencing sample was made of PBMCs. The receptors were gathered from a man aged 30-40 years in good health and CMV-seropositive.

The chain carries TRBV6-6 and TRBJ2-1, with TRBD1 as a possible D gene (5 bases). Trimming pared 5 bases from V and 4 bases from J, leaving 9 bases between. Per germline, CDR1 MNHNY and CDR2 SVGAGI (reference sequence). The CDR3 has 13 residues. The DNA of the CDR3 is TGTGCCAGCAGTACCCAGGGTTACAATGAGCAGTTCTTC. Protein: CASSTQGYNEQFF.

Remarks on this clone: This specimen includes other DNA sequences encoding the same CDR3. The chain is built from TRBV15 and TRBJ1-2, with D unclear. Deletions cut 0 bases from V and 4 bases from J, with 3 bases between. Germline loops: CDR1 LNHNV, CDR2 YYDKDF (reference sequence). CDR3 length: 12 amino acids. CDR3 protein: CATSRDSYGYTF. For the CDR3, the DNA is TGTGCCACCAGCAGAGATAGCTATGGCTACACCTTC. The full variable domain, its missing parts supplied by reference TRBV15 and TRBJ1-2, is DAMVIQNPRYQVTQFGKPVTLSCSQTLNHNVMYWYQQKSSQAPKLLFHYYDKDFNNEADTPDNFQSRRPNTSFCFLDIRSPGLGDTAMYLCATSRDSYGYTFGSGTRLTVV.

This chain links TRBV28 with TRBJ1-2; D may be TRBD1 (5 bases). There are 14 residues in the CDR3. The germline V gene has CDR1 MDHEN and CDR2 SYDVKM. Trimming removed 6 bases at V and 4 bases at J, with 15 bases between. In DNA form, the CDR3 reads TGTGCCAGCAGGGCCGGGGGGGGGTTCTATGGCTACACCTTC. Translation: CASRAGGGFYGYTF.

The chain has TRBV27 and TRBJ1-1; 7 nucleotides align to TRBD1. Germline V lookup: CDR1 MNHEY, CDR2 SMNVEV (reference sequence). The length of the CDR3 is 12 residues. V dropped 5 bases and J dropped 9; count of bases not matched to a gene: 6. Here the CDR3 DNA reads TGTGCCAGCAGTCTCCCGGGACAGAAAGCTTTCTTT. Amino acids: CASSLPGQKAFF.

The V gene is TRBV6-1, the J gene TRBJ1-3; tentative D call: TRBD1 (6 bases). The CDR3 is 13 residues long. Germline CDR1 reads MNHNS; CDR2 reads SASEGT. V gave up 10 bases and J gave up 4 bases, with 14 bases separating them. The CDR3 protein is CATETGTGNTIYF. For the CDR3, the DNA is TGTGCCACCGAAACAGGGACCGGAAACACCATATATTTT.

The chain recombines TRBV7-8 with TRBJ1-1; TRBD1 might be the D (5 bases). Trimming removed 0 bases at V and 2 bases at J, with 7 bases between. CDR3 length: 14 amino acids. In germline, CDR1 is SGHVS, CDR2 FQNEAQ. CDR3 sequence reads: CASSLAQGNTEAFF. The CDR3 DNA is TGTGCCAGCAGCTTAGCTCAGGGTAACACTGAAGCTTTCTTT.

This chain links TRBV27 with TRBJ2-7; TRBD1 matches at 8 bases. Germline CDR1 is MNHEY and CDR2 is SMNVEV (reference sequence). The CDR3 totals 15 residues. J lost 6 bases, V lost 6 bases, and 13 bases had no gene match. This chain's CDR3 is CASSPRSGTGTEQYF. The CDR3 DNA reads as TGTGCCAGCAGCCCCCGTTCCGGGACAGGCACCGAGCAGTACTTC.

The chain carries TRBV5-6 and TRBJ2-5, with 7 bases fitting TRBD1. The CDR3 contains 14 residues. Germline values: CDR1 SGHDT, CDR2 YYEEEE. Trimming removed 4 bases from V and 3 bases from J; junction bases left unmatched: 6. This CDR3 is CASSRQGVKETQYF. The CDR3 DNA sequence: TGTGCCAGCAGCCGACAGGGTGTCAAAGAGACCCAGTACTTC.

As concerns this clone: Within the sample, other DNA sequences also encode this same CDR3. The chain carries TRBV6-1 and TRBJ1-5, with 9 nucleotides matching TRBD1. Germline V lookup: CDR1 MNHNS, CDR2 SASEGT. This CDR3 comprises 13 residues. With 6 bases clipped from V and 5 bases from J, the junction kept 2 bases outside the gene matches. The CDR3 sequence: CASRDRGYQPQHF. Written as DNA, the CDR3 is TGTGCCAGCAGGGACAGGGGATATCAGCCCCAGCATTTT.

The rearrangement uses TRBV18 and TRBJ1-5, with 9 nucleotides matching TRBD1. Trimming at V came to 6 bases and at J to 7 bases, leaving 7 bases not matched to a gene. The CDR3 is 14 residues long. Germline CDR1 and CDR2: KGHSH and LQKENI. CDR3 loop: CASSRGQGGQPQHF. The CDR3 nucleotides read TGTGCCAGCTCTCGGGGACAGGGTGGGCAGCCCCAGCATTTT.

The chain is built from TRBV5-6 and TRBJ2-1, with D unclear. Between the trimmed V and J ends, which lost 0 bases and 9 bases, there was a span of 7 bases. This CDR3 is built from 12 residues. Germline V CDR1 and CDR2: SGHDT, YYEEEE. The CDR3 coding sequence is TGTGCCAGCAGCTTGGACAGTACTGAGCAGTTCTTC. Translating gives CASSLDSTEQFF. Full variable domain (outside the CDR3, taken from reference TRBV5-6 and TRBJ2-1): DAGVTQSPTHLIKTRGQQVTLRCSPKSGHDTVSWYQQALGQGPQFIFQYYEEEERQRGNFPDRFSGHQFPNYSSELNVNALLLGDSALYLCASSLDSTEQFFGPGTRLTVL.

The genes are TRBV5-1 and TRBJ2-4, with a weak D call TRBD2 (6 bases). The CDR3 covers 15 residues. Trimming pared 7 bases from V and 1 base from J, leaving 15 bases between. Germline assignment: CDR1 SGHRS and CDR2 YFSETQ. The DNA for the CDR3 is TGCGCCAGCTCCCGGGGGACGGAGGCCAAAAACATTCAGTACTTC. Translation: CASSRGTEAKNIQYF.

Only a few counts were recorded for this clone. Within the sample, other DNA sequences also encode this same CDR3. The CDR3 DNA is TGTGCCAGCAGTGAGGCCGGACTATATAATTCACCCCTCCACTTT. Residues: CASSEAGLYNSPLHF. The rearrangement links TRBV6-1 to TRBJ1-6; no clear D. Germline assignment: CDR1 MNHNS and CDR2 SASEGT. The CDR3 is made up of 15 amino acids. V lost 3 bases and J lost 4, with 10 bases in between.